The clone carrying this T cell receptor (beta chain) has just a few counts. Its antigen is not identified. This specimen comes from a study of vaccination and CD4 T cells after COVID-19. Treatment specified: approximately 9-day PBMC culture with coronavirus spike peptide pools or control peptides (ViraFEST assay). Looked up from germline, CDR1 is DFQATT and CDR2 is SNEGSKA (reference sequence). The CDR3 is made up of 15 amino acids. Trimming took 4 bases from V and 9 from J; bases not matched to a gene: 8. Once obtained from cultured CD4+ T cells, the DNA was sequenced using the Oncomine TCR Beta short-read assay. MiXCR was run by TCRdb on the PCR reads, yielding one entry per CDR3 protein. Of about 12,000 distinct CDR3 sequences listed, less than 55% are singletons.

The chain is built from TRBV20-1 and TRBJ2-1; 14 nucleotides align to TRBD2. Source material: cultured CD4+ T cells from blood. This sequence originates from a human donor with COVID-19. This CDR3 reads CSAKQTSGGAGEQFF. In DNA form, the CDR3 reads TGCAGTGCTAAGCAGACTAGCGGGGGGGCAGGTGAGCAGTTCTTC.